This T cell receptor beta chain was recovered during a study of cytomegalovirus exposure and HLA in healthy donors. Study summary: Membership in the Caucasian-associated ancestry cluster was found for 81% of fewer than 450 genotyped donors.

PCR employed 60 Vbeta and 13 Jbeta primers. Repertoires were generated with immunoSEQ multiplex PCR, while TCRdb's copy carries only in-frame clones and drops some. Across around 210,000 clones, the top ten clones capture approximately 0.98% of the sample. Points from the study as a whole: Relative to the roughly 700-donor mean, N-insertions were reportedly fewer in an Asian-associated ancestry cluster in a later analysis.

There are 16 residues in the CDR3. The germline V gene has CDR1 LGHNT and CDR2 FRNRAP. Germline trimming cut 3 bases from V and 5 bases from J; bases unmatched to any gene: 8. On this clone: The target antigen is unknown.

The sample consisted of PBMCs. The chain joins TRBV12-5 to TRBJ2-3, with TRBD1 matching over 10 bases. This clonotype originated in a woman between 25 and 40 years old in good health and CMV-seropositive. CDR3 protein: CASGFEGQGSGDTQYF. CDR3 DNA sequence: TGTGCTAGTGGTTTCGAGGGACAGGGGTCAGGAGATACGCAGTATTTT.